This TCR beta chain was sequenced during a study of shared clonotypes between healthy human individuals (TCRdb year 2020). Background for the entire study: Two women and a few men aged 18 to 49 years were included in the cohort. To estimate repertoire size and how much clonotypes are shared between individuals, the study performed deep sequencing of blood TCR repertoires from five healthy adults. Each donor's leukapheresis produced roughly between about 0.9 and 9.5 billion PBMCs. Per donor, three plates each were used for CD4 naive and CD4 memory, two for CD8 naive, and one for CD8 memory. To increase sequencing depth and limit assay-specific biases, different laboratories used diverse techniques to prepare libraries and sequence TCR repertoires. General study outcomes and caveats: Pairwise subsampling indicated that sequencing depth was expected to affect the degree of clonotype sharing among donors. When several donors were compared, the shared fraction of clonotypes was approximately 5% for naive CD4, roughly 3.4% for naive CD8, more than 2% for memory CD4, and around 0.4% for memory CD8. The genetic and exposure-history diversity represented was limited by the small number of donors. Rarefaction of sorted-subset datasets indicated incomplete sequencing despite the large sequencing depth. Clonotypes shared by all four sorted-subset donors showed higher generation probabilities than non-shared clonotypes. Sampling was restricted to blood, and TCR repertoires in tissue are likely to differ from TCR repertoires in blood. Estimated clonotype richness was generally larger for naive than for memory subsets.

This clone was found once. Its target antigen remains unknown. Base qualities were left out, and no much larger clone turns up one base away. Using the deep immunoSEQ assay, TCR CDR3 regions were amplified from genomic DNA by multiplex PCR. Genomic DNA extracted from each cell subset was distributed evenly over all wells of several immunoSEQ 96-well plates, and each plate served as one replicate. For sorted subsets, each replicate PCR was loaded with 200 ng genomic DNA, equivalent to 25,000 to 35,000 T cell genomes. Purified libraries were quantified with a Qubit 3.0 fluorometer, sized on a Bioanalyzer 2100, and re-quantified with the KAPA Library Quantification kit. A separate single-read 150-cycle Illumina NextSeq 550 flow cell was used to sequence each immunoSEQ 96-well plate. The study's own analysis went as follows. Because the immunoSEQ output included only junctional sequences and no quality scores, the filtering could not be the same as the filtering used for full-length reads. To assign V/J genes and CDR3, sequences were annotated using PyIR, a Python wrapper for IgBLAST v1.9, with IMGT germline references. Reads with weak V/J assignments (E-value above 1e-6), missing CDR3, stop codons, out-of-frame junctions, or ambiguous translated residues were removed. V3J clonotypes were defined as sequences sharing the same inferred V gene, J gene, and CDR3 amino acid sequence. Percentage overlap between repertoires was computed as shared unique clonotypes divided by the size of the smaller repertoire. RTK rarefaction, the Chao1 estimator, and Recon v2.1 estimates of unobserved clonotypes were used to assess repertoire richness. OLGA was used to compute generation probabilities for all TCRbeta clonotypes that the gDNA method yielded from a handful of donors. This immuneACCESS table, as held by TCRdb, lists in-frame sequences with V and J called but not all clones. Of the missing ones, under half trace to an unresolved V gene in checked studies; the others have no known cause. V, J and clone size are taken as reported in that table, and D and trimming were inferred from the DNA itself. The sample yields about 2.3 million clones; 85% to 95% were counted once. Together, the top ten hold under 0.45% of the sample.

CDR1 SGHAT and CDR2 FQNNGV were looked up in the germline V gene. The CDR3, cysteine through phenylalanine, is 16 amino acids long. The CDR3 DNA has 48 bases and is translated from base 1. For this chain, trimming is 5 bases at the V end and 4 bases at the J end, and the number of junction bases without a gene match is 6. The donors were healthy, HIV-negative adults who had no recently reported acute infections or vaccinations. Every donor was a Caucasian adult residing in Nashville, Tennessee, USA. CD4+ T cells were enriched through magnetic negative selection, after which naive cells were positively selected on CD45RA and the remaining negative fraction served as the memory subset. After blood collection by leukapheresis, PBMCs were isolated using Ficoll-Histopaque density gradient centrifugation and then cryopreserved in the vapor phase of liquid nitrogen. Purity and quantity of every magnetically sorted T cell population were checked by analytical flow cytometry. From each sorted fraction, genomic DNA was isolated and quantified by UV absorbance on a Nanodrop 2000c.

The sequence came from a man aged 18 to 30 in good health. Some clones in this sample may be carry-over from other donors' samples. Sequencing input: naive CD4+ T cells from PBMCs. This specimen's cell subset or site label, per the study, means: CD45RA+ positively selected. The sequence joins TRBV11-2 to TRBJ2-2, with TRBD2 matching 11 junction bases. The nucleotides are TGTGCCAGCAGCCAACCTAGCGGGAGGACCACCGGGGAGCTGTTTTTT. Its protein product is CASSQPSGRTTGELFF.